This section outlines one T cell receptor (beta chain) sequence together with its context. The data belong to a study of blood T cell repertoires in COVID-19. Study as a whole: The samples span acute and convalescent COVID-19 from the United States, Italy and Spain.

Produced via immunoSEQ multiplex PCR; TCRdb's table is partial and in-frame only. The data contain approximately 130,000 clones, 80% of them singletons. Trimming took 8 bases from V and 4 from J; bases not matched to a gene: 5. From germline, CDR1 is LNHDA and CDR2 SQIVND (reference sequence). The length of the CDR3 is 14 residues. Sequenced: peripheral blood. This chain connects TRBV19 to TRBJ2-2; 9 positions match TRBD1. The clonotype was recovered from a human donor in a cohort sampled during active COVID-19. DNA of the CDR3: TGTGCCAGTCTACAGGGGGCAGGCACCGGGGAGCTGTTTTTT. Residues: CASLQGAGTGELFF.